Listed below are T cell receptor beta chains from one sample, sequenced in a study of blood T cell repertoires in COVID-19. The data were produced by immunoSEQ multiplex PCR, yet TCRdb's version contains in-frame clones alone and is incomplete. The sample has 20,000 to 25,000 clones; 88% are singletons. The material sequenced was peripheral blood. These receptors all come from an older man in a cohort sampled during active COVID-19. CDR3s include the opening cysteine and the closing phenylalanine or tryptophan. The D gene is left open where the match is weak. Some rows mark clone size as missing; the rest say once, few, many or name a class of expanded clone.

V,size,J,D,DNA,CDR3
TRBV5-6,once,TRBJ2-7,NA,TGTGCCAGCAGCTTCTGGGTACGCAGCAGGTGGCAGTACTTC,CASSFWVRSRWQYF
TRBV2,NA,TRBJ2-2,TRBD1,TGTGCCAGCAGTGGTGGGGGCAGGGGGCACGGGGAGCTGTTTTTT,CASSGGGRGHGELFF
TRBV7-9,NA,TRBJ2-7,NA,TGTGCCAGCAGCTCAACAGCGGAACTCTACTACGAGCAGTACTTC,CASSSTAELYYEQYF
TRBV3-1/TRBV3-2,NA,TRBJ1-3,NA,TGTGCCAGCAGCCAAGGGGGGGGCCTCTCTGGAAACACCATATATTTT,CASSQGGGLSGNTIYF
TRBV2,NA,TRBJ2-3,TRBD1,TGTGCCAGCAGGTTCCTAGGGGGCGCGAATGCAGATACGCAGTATTTT,CASRFLGGANADTQYF
TRBV5-6,NA,TRBJ2-1,NA,TGTGCCAGCAGCCTAAGGGGGGGGCCGAACAATGAGCAGTTCTTC,CASSLRGGPNNEQFF
TRBV10-3,once,TRBJ1-1,TRBD1,TGTGCCATCAGGGAACAGGGGCAGAACACTGAAGCTTTCTTT,CAIREQGQNTEAFF
TRBV5-1,NA,TRBJ2-4,NA,TGCGCCAGCAGTCCGGGACTCATTCAGTACTTC,CASSPGLIQYF
TRBV28,NA,TRBJ2-7,TRBD1,TGTGCCACCTCGGGACAGGGGGGACCCTACGAGCAGTACTTC,CATSGQGGPYEQYF
TRBV11-2,NA,TRBJ2-5,NA,TGTGCCAGCAGCTCGGGCCAAGAGACCCAGTACTTC,CASSSGQETQYF
TRBV21-1,NA,TRBJ2-7,NA,TGTGCCAGCAGCAAAGGCGAGGGACAGGGGAACGGTCCCTACGAGCAGTACTTC,CASSKGEGQGNGPYEQYF
TRBV5-1,few,TRBJ1-1,NA,TGCGCCAGCAGCTTGGACGCGGGGTCGCACACTGAAGCTTTCTTT,CASSLDAGSHTEAFF
TRBV7-8,NA,TRBJ1-2,TRBD1,TGTGCCAGCAGCTTAGGACAGGGTGGCTATGGCTACACCTTC,CASSLGQGGYGYTF
TRBV18,NA,TRBJ2-7,TRBD2,TGTGCCAGCTCCCGGACTAGCGGGAGAGTCAACGAGCAGTACTTC,CASSRTSGRVNEQYF
TRBV9,few,TRBJ2-1,TRBD1,TGTGCCAGCAGCGCATTCCTTCCCGGGACAGGTACAAGTGAGCAGTTCTTC,CASSAFLPGTGTSEQFF
TRBV5-1,NA,TRBJ2-5,NA,TGCGCAAGCAGATCGGGGGAGACCCAGTACTTC,CASRSGETQYF
TRBV5-1,NA,TRBJ2-2,TRBD1,TGCGCCAGCAGCCAATCGGACAGGGGGCCCGGGGAGCTGTTTTTT,CASSQSDRGPGELFF
TRBV5-1,NA,TRBJ2-7,TRBD2,TGCGCCAGCAGCGCCAGGACTAGCGGGTCTTCCTACGAGCAGTACTTC,CASSARTSGSSYEQYF
TRBV6-2/TRBV6-3,NA,TRBJ1-2,NA,TGTGCCAGCAACCCGACAGGTCAATTTGGCGGCTACACCTTC,CASNPTGQFGGYTF
TRBV18,NA,TRBJ1-4,NA,TGTGCCAGCTCACTCGGACAGAGACTTAATGAAAAACTGTTTTTT,CASSLGQRLNEKLFF
TRBV5-4,NA,TRBJ1-2,NA,TGTGCCAGCAGCCCACAGGGTTACTATGGCTACACCTTC,CASSPQGYYGYTF
TRBV5-1,once,TRBJ2-1,TRBD1,TGCGCCAGCAGCTTGCTCGGGACAGCCTACAATGAGCAGTTCTTC,CASSLLGTAYNEQFF
TRBV7-9,NA,TRBJ1-3,TRBD1,TGTGCCAGCAGACCACTATACAGGGGAGACACCATATATTTT,CASRPLYRGDTIYF
TRBV3-1/TRBV3-2,NA,TRBJ2-7,TRBD2,TGTGCCAGCAGCCAAGAGAGACTAGCGGGAGGCGAGCAGTACTTC,CASSQERLAGGEQYF
TRBV7-2,NA,TRBJ2-1,TRBD2,TGTGCCAGCAGCCACCGGGACTATGGGCTGGTTGAGCAGTTCTTC,CASSHRDYGLVEQFF
TRBV18,NA,TRBJ2-1,TRBD2,TGTGCCAGCTCACCCACCCGCGGCGGGAGGGCCAATGAGCAGTTCTTC,CASSPTRGGRANEQFF
TRBV7-9,NA,TRBJ1-2,TRBD1,TGTGCCAGCAGCCTAGGGACAGGCTGGGGAGGAGGCTACACCTTC,CASSLGTGWGGGYTF
TRBV18,NA,TRBJ2-1,NA,TGTGCCAGCTCACGTTCGGGGTCAGCTGAGCAGTTCTTC,CASSRSGSAEQFF
TRBV28,NA,TRBJ1-1,NA,TGTGCCAGCAGTTTATGGGGGGCGGGGAACACTGAAGCTTTCTTT,CASSLWGAGNTEAFF
TRBV5-1,NA,TRBJ2-7,NA,TGCGCCAGCAGCTTGGCCCCCAAGCCACTCACGGAGGAGCAGTACTTC,CASSLAPKPLTEEQYF
TRBV24-1,NA,TRBJ1-5,NA,TGTGCCACCAGTGATCGCGGGCGGGGCAATCAGCCCCAGCATTTT,CATSDRGRGNQPQHF
TRBV19,NA,TRBJ2-3,TRBD1,TGTGCCAGTAGTATAGAACAGGGGTCCACAGATACGCAGTATTTT,CASSIEQGSTDTQYF
TRBV14,NA,TRBJ2-5,NA,TGTGCCAGCAGCCAGCGCCCGGGGAGAGAAGAGACCCAGTACTTC,CASSQRPGREETQYF
TRBV11-2,NA,TRBJ2-3,TRBD2,TGTGCCAGCAGCTACCGGACTAGCCTTTCCGATACGCAGTATTTT,CASSYRTSLSDTQYF
TRBV5-1,NA,TRBJ1-2,NA,TGCGCCAGCAGCGAGGACAGTCTCTATGGCTACACCTTC,CASSEDSLYGYTF
TRBV15,medium-sized,TRBJ2-7,TRBD1,TGTGCCACCAGCACAACCGGGACAGGGGGTAAAGAGCAGTACTTC,CATSTTGTGGKEQYF
TRBV2,NA,TRBJ2-3,NA,TGTGCCAGCTGGGGACTTCTCACAGATACGCAGTATTTT,CASWGLLTDTQYF
TRBV10-3,medium-sized,TRBJ1-2,TRBD1,TGTGCCGTCACAGGGGGCACTTTCTATGGCTACACCTTC,CAVTGGTFYGYTF
TRBV3-1/TRBV3-2,NA,TRBJ2-7,TRBD2,TGTGCCAGCAGCCAATGGGCGGGAGATGCCGAGCAGTACTTC,CASSQWAGDAEQYF
TRBV4-2,NA,TRBJ2-2,TRBD2,TGTGCCAGCAGCCAGGGACTAGCGGCGAACACCGGGGAGCTGTTTTTT,CASSQGLAANTGELFF
TRBV6-5,NA,TRBJ1-2,TRBD1,TGTGCCAGCAGTTACCAGACAGGGCCCCACTATGGCTACACCTTC,CASSYQTGPHYGYTF
TRBV5-1,NA,TRBJ2-5,NA,TGCGCCAGCAGCGGCCGGGAAAGAGAGACCCAGTACTTC,CASSGRERETQYF
TRBV9,NA,TRBJ2-6,TRBD2,TGTGCCAGCAGACCGGGGGGAGCTGGGGCCAACGTCCTGACTTTC,CASRPGGAGANVLTF
TRBV28,NA,TRBJ1-5,NA,TGTGCCAGCAGTTCTCATCAGCCCCAGCATTTT,CASSSHQPQHF
TRBV24-1,NA,TRBJ2-2,TRBD2,TGTGCCACCAGTGATGCCGCCGGGACTAGCGGGAGGCGGACCGGGGAGCTGTTTTTT,CATSDAAGTSGRRTGELFF
TRBV15,NA,TRBJ2-1,TRBD2,TGTGCCACCAGCAGGGGCCGGACTAGCGGGAACTACAATGAGCAGTTCTTC,CATSRGRTSGNYNEQFF
TRBV7-8,NA,TRBJ2-1,NA,TGTGCCAGCAGCTTAGTGGTAGCGGACAACAATGAGCAGTTCTTC,CASSLVVADNNEQFF
TRBV19,NA,TRBJ2-7,TRBD1,TGTGCCAGTAGTATGTCGGGACAGGGAGCCTACGAGCAGTACTTC,CASSMSGQGAYEQYF
TRBV20-1,NA,TRBJ2-1,NA,TGCAGTGCCGGGTCCTACAATGAGCAGTTCTTC,CSAGSYNEQFF